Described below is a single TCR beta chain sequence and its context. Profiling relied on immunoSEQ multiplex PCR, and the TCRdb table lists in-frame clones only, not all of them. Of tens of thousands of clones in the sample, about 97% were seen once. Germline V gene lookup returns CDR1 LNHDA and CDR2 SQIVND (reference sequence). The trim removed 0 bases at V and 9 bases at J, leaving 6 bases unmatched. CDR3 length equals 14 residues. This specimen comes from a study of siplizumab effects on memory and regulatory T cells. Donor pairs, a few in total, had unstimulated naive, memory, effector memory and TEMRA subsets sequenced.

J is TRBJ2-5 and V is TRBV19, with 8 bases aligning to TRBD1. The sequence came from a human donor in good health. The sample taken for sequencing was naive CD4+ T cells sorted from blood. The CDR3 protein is CASSIDSGGFPQYF. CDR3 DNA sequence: TGTGCCAGTAGTATAGATTCAGGGGGCTTTCCCCAGTACTTC.